This TCR beta chain was sequenced during a study of beta chain features in type 1 diabetes. A word on this clone: What it recognizes is unknown.

Study findings and constraints: The naive, central memory and Treg TCRB repertoires showed an apparent similarity that was greater among patients than among healthy donors.

As every portion of the isolated RNA was reverse transcribed, the sequencing read expressed TCRB transcripts. Only in-frame clones appear in the TCRdb table, and some are missing; sequencing was by immunoSEQ multiplex PCR. The sample has 680,000 or so clones, roughly 16% seen once. Germline values: CDR1 LGHNA, CDR2 YNFKEQ. Trimming took 2 bases from V and 0 from J, leaving 11 bases between them. The CDR3 runs 17 residues. Stem cell-like memory, regulatory, central memory and naive CD4+ cells were sorted via CD45RO/CCR7/CD25/CD127/CD95/CD27. This sequence originates from a man between 18 and 35 years old in good health. The material sequenced was naive CD4+ T cells from blood. This chain connects TRBV4-2 to TRBJ2-6; D unclear. In DNA, the CDR3 is TGTGCCAGCAGCCAACGGTCGGGTTTCTCTGGGGCCAACGTCCTGACTTTC. Protein: CASSQRSGFSGANVLTF.